Presented here are 24 T cell receptor beta chains from one specimen sequenced in a study of blood T cell repertoires in COVID-19. Sequenced by immunoSEQ multiplex PCR; TCRdb stores in-frame clones only, minus some. Of about 370,000 clones listed, over 75% were seen once; the top ten hold approximately 1%. The specimen sequenced was PBMCs or T cells enriched from blood (not recorded which). The receptors were gathered from a man in his late teens or twenties who had recovered from COVID-19.

V usage is TRBV29-1 and J usage is TRBJ1-1; D unclear. The germline V gene has CDR1 SQVTM and CDR2 ANQGSEA. V was clipped by 7 bases and J by 1 base, with 22 bases between them. This CDR3 is built from 16 residues. The CDR3 bases are TGCAGCGCCCGTTGGAGGGATTCACTCACGAACACTGAAGCTTTCTTT. The encoded protein is CSARWRDSLTNTEAFF. The full variable domain, completed using reference TRBV29-1 and TRBJ1-1, is SAVISQKPSRDICQRGTSLTIQCQVDSQVTMMFWYRQQPGQSLTLIATANQGSEATYESGFVIDKFPISRPNLTFSTLTVSNMSPEDSSIYLCSARWRDSLTNTEAFFGQGTRLTVV.

This chain uses TRBV5-1 with TRBJ2-7; 9 bases are a match to TRBD2. The CDR3 is made up of 16 amino acids. Germline loops: CDR1 SGHRS, CDR2 YFSETQ. V was pared by 5 bases and J by 4 bases, with 13 bases of the junction left unmatched. This CDR3 is CASREQVAGEGYEQYF. In DNA form, the CDR3 reads TGCGCCAGCAGGGAACAAGTAGCGGGAGAAGGGTACGAGCAGTACTTC.

V gene TRBV18 combines with J gene TRBJ2-7, with 7 nucleotides matching TRBD1. Germline loops: CDR1 KGHSH, CDR2 LQKENI. The length of the CDR3 is 15 residues. J lost 4 bases, V lost 2 bases, and 8 bases had no gene match. This CDR3 is CASSPRSTRGYEQYF. CDR3 in DNA: TGTGCCAGCTCACCAAGAAGTACCAGGGGGTACGAGCAGTACTTC.

This sequence joins TRBV7-2 and TRBJ1-5, with 7 bases aligning to TRBD1. Germline V gene lookup returns CDR1 SGHTA and CDR2 FQGNSA. V lost 0 bases and J lost 3; bases outside the gene matches: 5. This CDR3 has 16 residues. The CDR3 DNA sequence: TGTGCCAGCAGCTTAGCATTTGGGACAGTCAATCAGCCCCAGCATTTT. This encodes CASSLAFGTVNQPQHF.

This chain uses TRBV9 with TRBJ1-2, with D possibly matching TRBD1 (5 bases). The V and J ends lost 9 bases and 5 bases respectively, with 23 bases between them. Germline V CDR1 and CDR2: SGDLS, YYNGEE. CDR3 length equals 15 residues. The DNA of the CDR3 is TGTGCCAACCACATGGGACTCCTGGAGTTGTATGGCTACACCTTC. Its protein is CANHMGLLELYGYTF.

V and J are TRBV30 and TRBJ1-5; weak D call: TRBD1 (6 bases). CDR3 length: 13 residues. Germline V gene data show CDR1 as GTSNPN and CDR2 as SVGIG (reference sequence). Trimming shortened V by 2 bases and J by 7 bases, and 12 bases separated the two germline ends. DNA for the CDR3: TGTGCCTGGAGTTTAGCGGGGGGCCAGCCCCAGCATTTT. This sequence encodes CAWSLAGGQPQHF.

The chain has TRBV30 and TRBJ1-4; 7 nucleotides agree with TRBD1. The CDR3 is 14 amino acids. V lost 3 bases to trimming and J lost 4 bases; unmatched junction nucleotides: 5. CDR1 is GTSNPN and CDR2 is SVGIG in the germline V gene (reference sequence). The CDR3 here is CAWSTHRGNEKLFF. CDR3 coding DNA: TGTGCCTGGAGCACCCACAGGGGTAATGAAAAACTGTTTTTT.

This chain joins TRBV30 and TRBJ1-4; tentative D call: TRBD1 (5 bases). Between the trimmed V and J ends, which lost 3 bases and 7 bases, there was a span of 18 bases. Germline-derived CDR1 and CDR2 are GTSNPN and SVGIG (reference sequence). The CDR3 covers 15 residues. DNA of the CDR3: TGTGCCTGGAGGAACCCGGGGAGGGGTAGTGAAAAACTGTTTTTT. Protein: CAWRNPGRGSEKLFF.

The chain recombines TRBV28 with TRBJ1-1; D is unclear. V was clipped by 3 bases and J by 0 bases, with 14 bases between them. The CDR3 spans 16 residues. CDR1 is MDHEN and CDR2 is SYDVKM in the germline V gene. DNA for the CDR3: TGTGCCAGCAGTTTGAGCGTCACCTTATTGAACACTGAAGCTTTCTTT. Amino acid sequence: CASSLSVTLLNTEAFF. The full variable domain, in which reference TRBV28 and TRBJ1-1 provide the parts outside the CDR3, is DVKVTQSSRYLVKRTGEKVFLECVQDMDHENMFWYRQDPGLGLRLIYFSYDVKMKEKGDIPEGYSVSREKKERFSLILESASTNQTSMYLCASSLSVTLLNTEAFFGQGTRLTVV.

The chain is built from TRBV4-3 and TRBJ2-2; possibly TRBD1 for D (6 bases). The CDR3 spans 14 residues. CDR1 and CDR2 (germline): LGHNA, YSLEER. The V gene lost 4 bases and the J gene lost 4 bases, with 10 bases spanning the gap. DNA for the CDR3: TGCGCCAGCAGCCTAGACAGGCCCACCGGGGAGCTGTTTTTT. Protein product: CASSLDRPTGELFF.

The chain carries TRBV28 and TRBJ1-6; D may be TRBD1 (6 bases). Germline V lookup: CDR1 MDHEN, CDR2 SYDVKM. V lost 3 bases and J lost 1, with 7 bases in between. The CDR3 runs to 15 residues. CDR3 in amino acids: CASSFQGSYNSPLHF. Written as DNA, the CDR3 is TGTGCCAGCAGTTTCCAGGGGTCCTATAATTCACCCCTCCACTTT.

The chain combines TRBV7-6 with TRBJ2-5; the match to TRBD2 covers 10 bases. Germline lookup yields CDR1 SGHVS and CDR2 FNYEAQ. CDR3 size: 15 residues. The V and J ends lost 5 bases and 4 bases, in that order; junction bases with no gene match: 7. The CDR3 here is CASSPRLAGGETQYF. DNA for the CDR3: TGTGCCAGCAGCCCGAGACTAGCGGGCGGAGAGACCCAGTACTTC.

V gene TRBV6-2 or TRBV6-3 combines with J gene TRBJ2-1, with a possible D match to TRBD2 (6 bases). CDR3 length equals 12 residues. From germline, CDR1 is MNHEY and CDR2 SVGEGT. Trimming stripped 2 bases from V and 13 bases from J, with 12 bases between. The CDR3, as DNA: TGTGCCAGCAGTTACCCCATGGGAGGACAGTTCTTC. This translates into CASSYPMGGQFF.

CDR3 nucleotide sequence: TGTGCCAGTAGTCCAGACCGGGACTCGACCCAGCATTTT. Protein product: CASSPDRDSTQHF. V gene TRBV19 combines with J gene TRBJ1-5; tentatively, D is TRBD1 (5 bases). Germline lookup yields CDR1 LNHDA and CDR2 SQIVND (reference sequence). The CDR3 covers 13 residues. Trimming stripped 5 bases from V and 11 bases from J, with 16 bases between.

This clone was observed a single time. The gene calls are TRBV11-2 and TRBJ1-3; D unresolved. Germline V lookup: CDR1 SGHAT, CDR2 FQNNGV. This CDR3 is 14 amino acids long. The germline V and J ends were trimmed by 6 bases and 0 bases, with 9 bases remaining between them. CDR3 in amino acids: CASRMGSSGNTIYF. DNA of the CDR3: TGTGCCAGCAGGATGGGGAGCTCTGGAAACACCATATATTTT.

This chain uses TRBV18 with TRBJ2-2; D may be TRBD1 (6 bases). CDR1 is KGHSH, CDR2 LQKENI, per germline. V dropped 3 bases and J dropped 2 bases, with 13 bases sitting between them. The CDR3 runs to 16 residues. CDR3 protein: CASSPRTDLNTGELFF. DNA of the CDR3: TGTGCCAGCTCACCCCGGACAGACTTAAACACCGGGGAGCTGTTTTTT.

This clone was picked up a small number of times. The rearrangement links TRBV29-1 to TRBJ2-7; tentatively, D is TRBD2 (6 bases). V lost 8 bases and J 4 bases, leaving 21 bases between the germline ends. CDR3 length: 14 amino acids. Looked up from germline, CDR1 is SQVTM and CDR2 is ANQGSEA. Written as DNA, the CDR3 is TGCAGCACCCCCGACCGGGACTTAATTTACGAGCAGTACTTC. As protein: CSTPDRDLIYEQYF.

This chain uses TRBV7-2 with TRBJ2-1; 15 nucleotides match TRBD2. Trimming cost V 5 bases and J 10 bases; bases outside gene matches: 6. This CDR3 region has 15 residues. Germline assignment: CDR1 SGHTA and CDR2 FQGNSA. The CDR3 region is CASSINGLAGGEQFF. The CDR3 nucleotides are TGTGCCAGCAGCATCAACGGACTAGCGGGAGGGGAGCAGTTCTTC.

The chain joins TRBV27 to TRBJ2-5, with TRBD1 identical over 7 bases. Trimming removed 5 bases from V and 6 bases from J; junction bases left unmatched: 9. CDR1 and CDR2 from the germline V gene are MNHEY and SMNVEV (reference sequence). CDR3 size: 14 residues. CDR3 DNA: TGTGCCAGCAGTCCGACCGGGACAGTTAAGACCCAGTACTTC. The encoded protein is CASSPTGTVKTQYF.

The genes are TRBV5-1 and TRBJ1-2, with D uncertain. The V gene's germline CDR1 is SGHRS and CDR2 YFSETQ. V gave up 4 bases and J gave up 8 bases, with 12 bases separating them. CDR3 size: 12 residues. CDR3 sequence (DNA): TGCGCCAGCAGCACCGGCCAGGTCGGCTACACCTTC. Amino acid sequence: CASSTGQVGYTF.

The rearrangement links TRBV6-5 to TRBJ1-2, with 9 nucleotides matching TRBD1. With 5 bases clipped from V and 8 bases from J, the junction kept 9 bases outside the gene matches. The germline V gene has CDR1 MNHEY and CDR2 SVGAGI. The CDR3 spans 14 residues. The CDR3 is CASSPTGTGRGYTF. The CDR3 DNA sequence: TGTGCCAGCAGTCCAACCGGGACAGGGCGAGGCTACACCTTC.

The rearrangement uses TRBV2 and TRBJ1-1; no reliable D call. Trimming left V 9 bases short and J 5 bases short, with 19 bases between. CDR1 and CDR2 from the germline V gene are SNHLY and FYNNEI. CDR3 length equals 14 residues. CDR3 sequence: CASPSSTTGTEAFF. CDR3 DNA sequence: TGTGCCAGTCCCTCAAGTACTACGGGGACTGAAGCTTTCTTT.

DNA for the CDR3: TGTGCCAGTAGTATCACTTCAGGGGGAGAGACCCAGTACTTC. Translated: CASSITSGGETQYF. The gene calls are TRBV19 and TRBJ2-5; 7 bases fit TRBD1. The CDR3 spans 14 residues. Germline CDR1 LNHDA, CDR2 SQIVND (reference sequence). J lost 4 bases, V lost 3 bases, and 5 bases had no gene match.

The J gene is TRBJ2-2, the V gene TRBV27; D gene unclear. The V end was cut by 1 base, the J end by 7 bases, with 13 bases between. CDR1 is MNHEY and CDR2 is SMNVEV in the germline V gene (reference sequence). This CDR3 contains 15 residues. CDR3 sequence: CASSLYSLGGGELFF. CDR3 DNA sequence: TGTGCCAGCAGTTTATATAGCCTAGGCGGCGGGGAGCTGTTTTTT.